A selection of T cell receptor beta chains follows, all from one sample in a study of shared clonotypes between healthy human individuals. Only in-frame clones appear in the TCRdb table, and some are missing; sequencing was by immunoSEQ multiplex PCR. Of over 1.5 million clones detected, 95% to 99% appear once; the ten largest clones hold about 0.4%. The sequencing sample was made of naive CD4+ T cells sorted from blood. These receptors were collected from a man aged 25-45 years in good health. Both conserved end residues are part of each CDR3. The D gene is left open where the match is weak. The listing skips clone size in some rows; elsewhere it reads once, few, many or a size class.

CDR3: CASSVTGTGELFF
DNA: TGCGCCAGCAGCGTGACAGGGACCGGGGAGCTGTTTTTT
V: TRBV5-1
J: TRBJ2-2
size: .
D: TRBD1

CDR3: CASSTRQVLNTEAFF
DNA: TGTGCCAGCAGCACGAGACAGGTATTAAACACTGAAGCTTTCTTT
V: TRBV11-2
J: TRBJ1-1
size: .
D: .

CDR3: CSGDRGSGNEQFF
DNA: TGCAGCGGGGACAGGGGGTCTGGGAATGAGCAGTTCTTC
V: TRBV29-1
J: TRBJ2-1
size: .
D: TRBD1

CDR3: CASIQNTGELFF
DNA: TGTGCCAGCATCCAAAACACCGGGGAGCTGTTTTTT
V: TRBV28
J: TRBJ2-2
size: .
D: .

CDR3: CASSLDTFSTDTQYF
DNA: TGTGCCAGCAGCTTGGACACCTTTAGCACAGATACGCAGTATTTT
V: TRBV5-5
J: TRBJ2-3
size: .
D: .

CDR3: CASSEAGEAFF
DNA: TGTGCCAGCAGTGAGGCGGGTGAAGCTTTCTTT
V: TRBV25-1
J: TRBJ1-1
size: once
D: .

CDR3: CASSLAGASTDTQYF
DNA: TGCGCCAGCAGCTTGGCGGGGGCTAGCACAGATACGCAGTATTTT
V: TRBV5-1
J: TRBJ2-3
size: .
D: .

CDR3: CASSLGVMNTEAFF
DNA: TGTGCCAGCAGCCTGGGGGTGATGAACACTGAAGCTTTCTTT
V: TRBV7-9
J: TRBJ1-1
size: .
D: .

CDR3: CASSFGLGGDEQYF
DNA: TGTGCCAGCAGTTTTGGCCTAGGAGGGGACGAGCAGTACTTC
V: TRBV27
J: TRBJ2-7
size: .
D: .

CDR3: CASKGRRASSYEQYF
DNA: TGTGCCAGCAAGGGTCGCAGGGCGAGCTCCTACGAGCAGTACTTC
V: TRBV2
J: TRBJ2-7
size: .
D: .

CDR3: CASHAQGIINEQYF
DNA: TGTGCCAGCCACGCGCAGGGGATTATCAACGAGCAGTACTTC
V: TRBV18
J: TRBJ2-7
size: .
D: .

CDR3: CASSQSLPADTEAFF
DNA: TGTGCCAGCAGCCAATCTCTCCCGGCGGACACTGAAGCTTTCTTT
V: TRBV14
J: TRBJ1-1
size: .
D: .

CDR3: CASRGTSGARWGLGAQYF
DNA: TGCGCCAGCCGGGGGACTAGCGGGGCCCGGTGGGGACTCGGAGCGCAGTATTTT
V: TRBV5-1
J: TRBJ2-3
size: .
D: TRBD2

CDR3: CASSRTRGGIYEQYF
DNA: TGCGCCAGCAGCCGTACTAGAGGTGGTATCTACGAGCAGTACTTC
V: TRBV5-1
J: TRBJ2-7
size: .
D: .

CDR3: CATSTRLAGDKNEQFF
DNA: TGTGCCACCAGCACCAGACTAGCGGGAGATAAGAATGAGCAGTTCTTC
V: TRBV15
J: TRBJ2-1
size: .
D: TRBD2

CDR3: CASSPLTRDTGELFF
DNA: TGTGCCAGCTCACCCCTGACTAGGGACACCGGGGAGCTGTTTTTT
V: TRBV18
J: TRBJ2-2
size: .
D: .

CDR3: CASSLAGQGRGAQYF
DNA: TGCGCCAGCAGCTTGGCCGGACAAGGCAGAGGGGCCCAGTACTTC
V: TRBV5-1
J: TRBJ2-5
size: .
D: .

CDR3: CASSTRGAGEGDTQYF
DNA: TGTGCCAGCAGCACCCGGGGAGCGGGAGAGGGAGATACGCAGTATTTT
V: TRBV9
J: TRBJ2-3
size: .
D: TRBD2

CDR3: CAISDLLGLEQYF
DNA: TGTGCCATCAGTGATCTACTGGGACTCGAGCAGTACTTC
V: TRBV10-3
J: TRBJ2-7
size: once
D: .

CDR3: CASSFSPERGGYSNQPQHF
DNA: TGTGCCAGCAGCTTTAGCCCGGAGAGGGGTGGGTATAGCAATCAGCCCCAGCATTTT
V: TRBV5-5
J: TRBJ1-5
size: .
D: .

CDR3: CASSQDLMNNEQFF
DNA: TGCGCCAGCAGCCAAGACCTCATGAACAATGAGCAGTTCTTC
V: TRBV4-3
J: TRBJ2-1
size: once
D: .

CDR3: CASSPIMDSYEQYF
DNA: TGTGCCAGCAGCCCGATCATGGACAGCTACGAGCAGTACTTC
V: TRBV7-8
J: TRBJ2-7
size: .
D: .

CDR3: CASSLGIQGVIDTQYF
DNA: TGTGCCAGCAGCTTAGGAATCCAGGGTGTCATAGATACGCAGTATTTT
V: TRBV11-3
J: TRBJ2-3
size: once
D: .

CDR3: CASTAGTGTGYTF
DNA: TGTGCCAGCACAGCCGGGACGGGTACTGGCTACACCTTC
V: TRBV7-2
J: TRBJ1-2
size: .
D: .

CDR3: CASKFGTGNYGYTF
DNA: TGTGCCAGCAAGTTCGGGACGGGTAACTATGGCTACACCTTC
V: TRBV6-6
J: TRBJ1-2
size: .
D: .

CDR3: CASSLGLGGREETQYF
DNA: TGTGCTAGCAGCTTAGGGTTAGGGGGCAGGGAAGAGACCCAGTACTTC
V: TRBV7-7
J: TRBJ2-5
size: .
D: TRBD1

CDR3: CASSPGLAATDTQYF
DNA: TGTGCCAGCAGCCCAGGACTAGCGGCCACAGATACGCAGTATTTT
V: TRBV7-7
J: TRBJ2-3
size: .
D: TRBD2

CDR3: CASSLRNEQFF
DNA: TGTGCCAGCAGTTTAAGAAATGAGCAGTTCTTC
V: TRBV27
J: TRBJ2-1
size: .
D: .

CDR3: CASSRRGSDTQYF
DNA: TGTGCCAGCAGCCGAAGGGGGTCAGATACGCAGTATTTT
V: TRBV9
J: TRBJ2-3
size: .
D: .

CDR3: CASSRPGLAGEYEQYF
DNA: TGTGCCAGTAGTAGACCGGGACTAGCGGGAGAGTACGAGCAGTACTTC
V: TRBV19
J: TRBJ2-7
size: .
D: TRBD2

CDR3: CASSQLGGTGFSTGELFF
DNA: TGCGCCAGCAGCCAACTTGGCGGGACTGGTTTTTCTACCGGGGAGCTGTTTTTT
V: TRBV4-3
J: TRBJ2-2
size: .
D: .

CDR3: CASRSIVTDTQYF
DNA: TGTGCCAGCAGATCCATAGTCACAGATACGCAGTATTTT
V: TRBV5-4
J: TRBJ2-3
size: .
D: .

CDR3: CASTRTRETQYF
DNA: TGTGCCAGCACCCGGACTCGGGAGACCCAGTACTTC
V: TRBV28
J: TRBJ2-5
size: .
D: .

CDR3: CASSLGQGNTGELFF
DNA: TGTGCCAGCAGTCTCGGACAGGGGAACACCGGGGAGCTGTTTTTT
V: TRBV28
J: TRBJ2-2
size: .
D: TRBD1

CDR3: CAISEAEGQPQHF
DNA: TGTGCCATCAGTGAGGCGGAAGGGCAGCCCCAGCATTTT
V: TRBV10-3
J: TRBJ1-5
size: .
D: .

CDR3: CASSRQDYSNQPQHF
DNA: TGTGCCAGCAGTAGGCAGGATTATAGCAATCAGCCCCAGCATTTT
V: TRBV28
J: TRBJ1-5
size: .
D: .

CDR3: CASSEYRGGQETQYF
DNA: TGTGCCAGCAGTGAATACCGAGGGGGCCAAGAGACCCAGTACTTC
V: TRBV25-1
J: TRBJ2-5
size: .
D: .

CDR3: CASSSQVGHEQYF
DNA: TGTGCCAGCAGCTCCCAGGTGGGTCACGAGCAGTACTTC
V: TRBV9
J: TRBJ2-7
size: .
D: .

CDR3: CATSATYPGLHQETQYF
DNA: TGTGCCACCAGCGCGACTTATCCGGGACTCCACCAAGAGACCCAGTACTTC
V: TRBV15
J: TRBJ2-5
size: .
D: .

CDR3: CASSSWAPGLDYGYTF
DNA: TGTGCCAGCAGCTCTTGGGCTCCAGGATTGGACTATGGCTACACCTTC
V: TRBV5-6
J: TRBJ1-2
size: .
D: .

CDR3: CASSFADEGEQYF
DNA: TGTGCCAGTAGTTTTGCAGATGAGGGCGAGCAGTACTTC
V: TRBV19
J: TRBJ2-7
size: .
D: .

CDR3: CASSSTGFTYEQYF
DNA: TGTGCCAGCAGCTCGACAGGATTCACCTACGAGCAGTACTTC
V: TRBV7-8
J: TRBJ2-7
size: .
D: .

CDR3: CASSYSPSGGNEQFF
DNA: TGTGCCAGCAGTTACTCGCCTAGCGGGGGGAATGAGCAGTTCTTC
V: TRBV6-5
J: TRBJ2-1
size: .
D: TRBD2

CDR3: CASSSQLNYGYTF
DNA: TGTGCCAGCAGCTCCCAATTAAACTATGGCTACACCTTC
V: TRBV11-2
J: TRBJ1-2
size: .
D: .

CDR3: CASSQPGLAVYNEQFF
DNA: TGCGCCAGCAGCCAACCCGGACTAGCGGTTTACAATGAGCAGTTCTTC
V: TRBV4-1
J: TRBJ2-1
size: once
D: TRBD2

CDR3: CASSPLSTDTQYF
DNA: TGTGCCAGCAGCCCTCTTAGCACAGATACGCAGTATTTT
V: TRBV5-5
J: TRBJ2-3
size: .
D: .

CDR3: CASSRLAGTYEQYF
DNA: TGTGCCAGCAGCAGACTAGCGGGGACCTACGAGCAGTACTTC
V: TRBV6-5
J: TRBJ2-7
size: .
D: TRBD2

CDR3: CASSPKPRGEATDTQYF
DNA: TGTGCCAGCAGCCCCAAGCCCAGAGGGGAGGCCACAGATACGCAGTATTTT
V: TRBV7-8
J: TRBJ2-3
size: .
D: .

CDR3: CASTRDRGSTGELFF
DNA: TGCGCCAGCACCCGGGACAGGGGTTCAACCGGGGAGCTGTTTTTT
V: TRBV23-1
J: TRBJ2-2
size: .
D: TRBD1

CDR3: CASSLGGTSGSYEQYF
DNA: TGTGCCAGCAGCTTAGGAGGGACTAGCGGGTCCTACGAGCAGTACTTC
V: TRBV7-6
J: TRBJ2-7
size: .
D: TRBD2

CDR3: CSARYIYEQYF
DNA: TGCAGTGCTAGATACATCTACGAGCAGTACTTC
V: TRBV20-1
J: TRBJ2-7
size: .
D: .

CDR3: CASSLLNTEAFF
DNA: TGTGCCAGCAGCTTATTAAACACTGAAGCTTTCTTT
V: TRBV7-2
J: TRBJ1-1
size: .
D: .